Listed below are T cell receptor beta chains from one sample, sequenced in a study of siplizumab effects on memory and regulatory T cells. Measured with immunoSEQ multiplex PCR; TCRdb has only the in-frame clones, and not every one. The sample shows about 120,000 clones, about 94% of them seen only once. Sequencing used non-Treg CD4+ T cells sorted from blood. The receptors were sampled from a human donor in good health. CDR3s leave out the opening cysteine and the closing phenylalanine or tryptophan. D genes are given only for firm matches. Only part of the rows carry a size: once, few, many, or a class if the clone is expanded.

d_call | j_call | v_call | clone_size | cdr3_aa
- | TRBJ2-5 | TRBV7-8 | - | ASSSRRGRQETQY
- | TRBJ2-2 | TRBV5-4 | - | ASSPAPSSSGAGELF
TRBD1 | TRBJ2-5 | TRBV28 | - | AITTGTTETQY
- | TRBJ1-5 | TRBV19 | - | ASRGTGGGGNQPQH
- | TRBJ1-2 | TRBV29-1 | - | SVALKLAPYGYT
- | TRBJ1-6 | TRBV6-5 | few | ASSYEQDNSPLH
- | TRBJ2-1 | TRBV18 | - | ASSIGREPSEQF
TRBD1 | TRBJ1-4 | TRBV30 | - | AWQTGGYEKLF
TRBD2 | TRBJ2-5 | TRBV7-7 | once | ASSFLAGGLGETQY
- | TRBJ1-5 | TRBV30 | - | AWSPPRSGGNQPQH
TRBD1 | TRBJ1-1 | TRBV7-2 | - | ASSPGTGRWTEAF
TRBD1 | TRBJ2-7 | TRBV5-1 | - | ASSLGYGTGY
- | TRBJ1-4 | TRBV4-1 | - | ASSPGGRNEKLF
- | TRBJ2-5 | TRBV11-1 | once | ASSLGGYKETQY
- | TRBJ2-7 | TRBV18 | - | ASSPPGAYEQY
- | TRBJ1-2 | TRBV9 | - | ASSVEVGNYGYT
- | TRBJ2-1 | TRBV7-3 | - | ASSLSGGNYNEQF
TRBD2 | TRBJ2-1 | TRBV7-2 | once | ASSSGLVTNEQF
- | TRBJ2-7 | TRBV30 | once | AWTSGWSYEQY
- | TRBJ1-3 | TRBV5-1 | - | ASSLGTGRDTIY
- | TRBJ2-7 | TRBV6-5 | - | ASSYVPGFYEQY
- | TRBJ1-5 | TRBV11-2 | - | ASSLDHKFPSNQPQH
- | TRBJ1-6 | TRBV21-1 | - | ASSAQEASNSPLH
- | TRBJ2-7 | TRBV28 | - | ASSPHMMSYEQY
- | TRBJ2-5 | TRBV18 | - | ASSNVRLSGHRQETQY
TRBD1 | TRBJ2-5 | TRBV7-9 | once | ASSFRGTGGAWETQY
- | TRBJ2-2 | TRBV18 | - | ASSPTGAAANTGELF
TRBD1 | TRBJ2-1 | TRBV7-9 | - | ASSLITGEGQQF
- | TRBJ1-4 | TRBV18 | - | ASSPLQVDTEKLF
TRBD1 | TRBJ1-4 | TRBV4-1 | - | ASSHTGQEDEKLF
- | TRBJ2-7 | TRBV6-6 | - | ASRPTGDEQY
TRBD2 | TRBJ2-3 | TRBV28 | - | ASSSPGTSGVMGTDTQY
TRBD1 | TRBJ1-4 | TRBV7-3 | - | ASSPNRGTNEKLF
- | TRBJ1-3 | TRBV19 | - | ASSPGGSGNTIY
TRBD1 | TRBJ1-2 | TRBV5-4 | - | ASSLGGTGNGYT
- | TRBJ2-3 | TRBV11-3 | once | ASSSAGGTDTQY
TRBD1 | TRBJ1-5 | TRBV30 | few | AWSVGTGDNQPQH
- | TRBJ1-2 | TRBV7-6 | - | ASSPGYGYT
TRBD1 | TRBJ2-2 | TRBV25-1 | - | ASSESRRTGEFTGELF
- | TRBJ2-1 | TRBV6-1 | - | ASEDFPYNEQF
TRBD1 | TRBJ2-3 | TRBV18 | - | ASSPGQGTDTQY
- | TRBJ1-2 | TRBV6-1 | - | ATAGNYGYT
TRBD2 | TRBJ2-1 | TRBV11-2 | once | ASSSGLARVTYNEQF
- | TRBJ1-4 | TRBV27 | - | ASSLVGHGEKLF
- | TRBJ1-5 | TRBV28 | - | ASSLSPPQH
- | TRBJ1-1 | TRBV21-1 | - | ASSKGAGTEAF
- | TRBJ1-2 | TRBV6-6 | - | ASSGSDGSYGYT
- | TRBJ2-5 | TRBV10-3 | - | AISDRETQY